These T cell receptor beta chains were read from a single sample in a study of blood T cell repertoires in COVID-19. TCRdb's copy holds only in-frame clones and misses some; the assay was immunoSEQ multiplex PCR. The repertoire holds around 120,000 clones, 90% seen once, with 4% to 5% in the top ten. Source material: peripheral blood. The receptors shown here come from a man aged 60-69 years with COVID-19, enrolled during active disease. CDR3s include the opening cysteine and the closing phenylalanine or tryptophan. Each record gives: clone size, D gene, V gene, J gene, CDR3 DNA, CDR3 protein. A D gene is named only where the DNA matches it firmly. Clone sizes are given selectively: once, few, many, or a class where the clone is expanded.

-	TRBD1	TRBV25-1	TRBJ1-6	TGTGCCAGCAGTGAATTTAGGGGACAGGGTATGAATTCACCCCTCCACTTT	CASSEFRGQGMNSPLHF
-	TRBD1	TRBV19	TRBJ2-2	TGTGCCAGTGGGAGGGGACAGGGTACCGGGGAGCTGTTTTTT	CASGRGQGTGELFF
-	-	TRBV28	TRBJ2-1	TGTGCCAGCAGTTCCCTTGGACTGTACAATGAGCAGTTCTTC	CASSSLGLYNEQFF
-	-	TRBV5-1	TRBJ1-1	TGCGCCAGCAGCTTAAACAGTCGGGGCACTGAAGCTTTCTTT	CASSLNSRGTEAFF
once	-	TRBV5-4	TRBJ2-3	TGTGCCAGCAGCTCCCAAGGGGTCACAGATACGCAGTATTTT	CASSSQGVTDTQYF
once	TRBD1	TRBV13	TRBJ2-4	TGTGCCAGCAGCTTAGAAGGGACAGGGGGTGCCAAAAACATTCAGTACTTC	CASSLEGTGGAKNIQYF
-	-	TRBV11-3	TRBJ2-5	TGTGCCAGCAGCCGGAGGGGCTACCAAGAGACCCAGTACTTC	CASSRRGYQETQYF
-	TRBD1	TRBV10-3	TRBJ2-7	TGTGCCATCAGAAGCATAGGGACAGGGAGCTCCTACGAGCAGTACTTC	CAIRSIGTGSSYEQYF
once	-	TRBV5-1	TRBJ1-1	TGCGCCAGCAGCTTGGCCCCGGAGGCGACTGAAGCTTTCTTT	CASSLAPEATEAFF
-	-	TRBV12-3/TRBV12-4	TRBJ2-1	TGTGCCAGCAGTTTAACACAGAACAATGAGCAGTTCTTC	CASSLTQNNEQFF
-	-	TRBV29-1	TRBJ2-1	TGCAGCTCCGGGAATGAGCAGTTCTTC	CSSGNEQFF
-	TRBD1	TRBV30	TRBJ1-2	TGTGCCTCCCACCCGGCGGGGACAGGGGTGGTCTATGGCTACACCTTC	CASHPAGTGVVYGYTF
-	TRBD2	TRBV11-3	TRBJ2-7	TGTGCCAGCAGCTTAGACCCTAGCGGGAGATCGGGGCAGTACTTC	CASSLDPSGRSGQYF
once	-	TRBV25-1	TRBJ1-2	TGTGCCAGCAGTGAAGTGACAGCAGATGGCTACACCTTC	CASSEVTADGYTF
-	-	TRBV7-8	TRBJ1-5	TGTGCCAGCAGCTTAGTAGGAGAGAACAATCAGCCCCAGCATTTT	CASSLVGENNQPQHF
-	TRBD1	TRBV12-5	TRBJ1-5	TGTGCTAGTGGTTTGGTCCTCGGGACAGATAGCAATCAGCCCCAGCATTTT	CASGLVLGTDSNQPQHF
-	-	TRBV4-2	TRBJ2-7	TGTGCCAGCAGCCGTGGGGAAGGGGCGGCCTACGAGCAGTACTTC	CASSRGEGAAYEQYF
-	-	TRBV27	TRBJ2-7	TGTGCCAGCAGTTTATTACGGCCCCGCAGTAGCGGCAACTACGAGCAGTACTTC	CASSLLRPRSSGNYEQYF
once	TRBD1	TRBV19	TRBJ1-1	TGTGCCAGTAGGGTCAGACAGGGGGAGAACACTGAAGCTTTCTTT	CASRVRQGENTEAFF
-	TRBD1	TRBV6-2/TRBV6-3	TRBJ2-3	TGTGCCAGCAGTTCCGAAGGGGGCGCATTGGATACGCAGTATTTT	CASSSEGGALDTQYF
-	TRBD2	TRBV5-4	TRBJ2-3	TGTGCCGCCTCCCTATCGACTAGCGGGAGTGGAGATACGCAGTATTTT	CAASLSTSGSGDTQYF
-	-	TRBV11-3	TRBJ2-5	TGTGCCAGCAGCCCCTTGGTATGGAGTGGGTCGGAGACCCAGTACTTC	CASSPLVWSGSETQYF
-	TRBD1	TRBV4-3	TRBJ2-7	TGCGCCAGCAGCCAAGGGGCGGGTGGGACAGGTCGCTACGAGCAGTACTTC	CASSQGAGGTGRYEQYF
-	TRBD1	TRBV11-2	TRBJ1-4	TGTGCCAGCAGCGTGGGACAGGGCGGGGATGAAAAACTGTTTTTT	CASSVGQGGDEKLFF
-	-	TRBV6-5	TRBJ2-1	TGTGCCAGCAGGCGGACAGTCTACAATGAGCAGTTCTTC	CASRRTVYNEQFF
-	-	TRBV5-6	TRBJ1-2	TGTGCCAGCAGCTTGGTCGGACAACCTGATGGCTACACCTTC	CASSLVGQPDGYTF